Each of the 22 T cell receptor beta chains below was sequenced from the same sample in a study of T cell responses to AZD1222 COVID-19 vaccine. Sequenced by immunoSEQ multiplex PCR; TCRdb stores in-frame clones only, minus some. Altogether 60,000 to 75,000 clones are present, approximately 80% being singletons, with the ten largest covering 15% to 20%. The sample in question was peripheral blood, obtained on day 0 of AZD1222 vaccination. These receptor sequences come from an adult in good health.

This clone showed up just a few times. The CDR3 region is CASSRTSGEQFF. The CDR3 nucleotides are TGTGCCAGCAGTCGAACTAGCGGTGAGCAGTTCTTC. This chain joins TRBV5-6 and TRBJ2-1; 8 bases align to TRBD2. The CDR3 has 12 amino acids. Unmatched junction bases numbered 4, after V lost 5 bases and J lost 9 bases. The germline gives CDR1 SGHDT, CDR2 YYEEEE. Filled out from reference TRBV5-6 and TRBJ2-1, the complete variable domain reads DAGVTQSPTHLIKTRGQQVTLRCSPKSGHDTVSWYQQALGQGPQFIFQYYEEEERQRGNFPDRFSGHQFPNYSSELNVNALLLGDSALYLCASSRTSGEQFFGPGTRLTVL.

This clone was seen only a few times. The CDR3 region is CASSYTISNYGYTF. For the CDR3, the DNA is TGTGCCAGCAGCTACACCATATCTAACTATGGCTACACCTTC. V is TRBV27 and J is TRBJ1-2; unclear D gene. With 6 bases removed from V and 0 bases from J, the gap between germline ends came to 11 bases. Per germline, CDR1 MNHEY and CDR2 SMNVEV (reference sequence). CDR3 size: 14 residues.

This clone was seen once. The CDR3 is CASSATGRGNGYTF. CDR3 DNA sequence: TGTGCCAGCAGCGCGACAGGGAGGGGGAATGGCTACACCTTC. The chain links TRBV9 to TRBJ1-2; TRBD1 matches at 7 bases. The J segment lost 6 bases and the V segment lost 3 bases, leaving 8 bases of the junction unmatched. Germline lookup yields CDR1 SGDLS and CDR2 YYNGEE. The CDR3 contains 14 residues.

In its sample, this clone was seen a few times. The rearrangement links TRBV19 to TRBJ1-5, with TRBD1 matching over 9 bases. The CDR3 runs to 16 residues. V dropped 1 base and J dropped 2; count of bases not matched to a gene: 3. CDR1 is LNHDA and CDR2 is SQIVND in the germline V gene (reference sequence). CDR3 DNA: TGTGCCAGTAGTATAGTAGGGGACAGGGGCAATCAGCCCCAGCATTTT. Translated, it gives CASSIVGDRGNQPQHF. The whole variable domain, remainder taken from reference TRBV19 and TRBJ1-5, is DGGITQSPKYLFRKEGQNVTLSCEQNLNHDAMYWYRQDPGQGLRLIYYSQIVNDFQKGDIAEGYSVSREKKESFPLTVTSAQKNPTAFYLCASSIVGDRGNQPQHFGDGTRLSIL.

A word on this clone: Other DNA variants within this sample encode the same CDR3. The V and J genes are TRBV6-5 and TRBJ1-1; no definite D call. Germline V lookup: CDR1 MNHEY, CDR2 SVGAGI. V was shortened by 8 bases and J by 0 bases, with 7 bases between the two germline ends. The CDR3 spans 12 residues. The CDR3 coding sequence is TGTGCCAGCGGACGGTTGAACACTGAAGCTTTCTTT. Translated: CASGRLNTEAFF.

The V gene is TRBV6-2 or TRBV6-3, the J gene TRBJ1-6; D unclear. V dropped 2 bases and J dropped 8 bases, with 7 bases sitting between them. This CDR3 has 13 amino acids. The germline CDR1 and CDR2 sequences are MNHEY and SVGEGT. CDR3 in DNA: TGTGCCAGCAGTTACGGGAGGGATTCACCCCTCCACTTT. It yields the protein CASSYGRDSPLHF.

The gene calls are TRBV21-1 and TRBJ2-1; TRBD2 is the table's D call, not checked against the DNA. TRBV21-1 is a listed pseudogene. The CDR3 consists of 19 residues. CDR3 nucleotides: TGTGCCAGCAGCAAAGGCGAGACTAGCGGGAGCGAAGTAGACAATGAGCAGTTCTTC. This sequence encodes CASSKGETSGSEVDNEQFF.

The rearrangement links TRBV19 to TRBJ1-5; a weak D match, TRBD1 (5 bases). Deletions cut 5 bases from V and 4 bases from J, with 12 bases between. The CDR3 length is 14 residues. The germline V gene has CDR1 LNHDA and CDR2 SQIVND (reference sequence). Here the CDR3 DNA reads TGTGCCAGTAGTTCCTTCCCAGGGAATCAGCCCCAGCATTTT. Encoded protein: CASSSFPGNQPQHF.

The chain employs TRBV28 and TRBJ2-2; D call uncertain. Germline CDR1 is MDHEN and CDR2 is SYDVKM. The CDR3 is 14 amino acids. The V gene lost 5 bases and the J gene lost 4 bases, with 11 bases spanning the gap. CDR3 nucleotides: TGTGCCAGCAGTCCCCGCGGTTCCACCGGGGAGCTGTTTTTT. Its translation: CASSPRGSTGELFF.

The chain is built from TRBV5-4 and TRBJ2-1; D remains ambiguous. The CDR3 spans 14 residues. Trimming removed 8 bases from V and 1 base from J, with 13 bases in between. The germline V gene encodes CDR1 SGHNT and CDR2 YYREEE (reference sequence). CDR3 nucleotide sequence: TGTGCCAGGAAAGAGGAGTATTCCTACAATGAGCAGTTCTTC. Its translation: CARKEEYSYNEQFF. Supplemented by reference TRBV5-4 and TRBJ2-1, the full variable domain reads ETGVTQSPTHLIKTRGQQVTLRCSSQSGHNTVSWYQQALGQGPQFIFQYYREEENGRGNFPPRFSGLQFPNYSSELNVNALELDDSALYLCARKEEYSYNEQFFGPGTRLTVL.

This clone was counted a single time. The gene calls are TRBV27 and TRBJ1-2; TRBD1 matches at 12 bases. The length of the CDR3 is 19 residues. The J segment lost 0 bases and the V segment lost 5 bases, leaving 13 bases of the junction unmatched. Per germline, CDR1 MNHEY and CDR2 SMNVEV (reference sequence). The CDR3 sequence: CASSPKAAGQGASNYGYTF. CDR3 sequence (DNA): TGTGCCAGCAGTCCAAAGGCGGCGGGACAGGGGGCCTCTAACTATGGCTACACCTTC.

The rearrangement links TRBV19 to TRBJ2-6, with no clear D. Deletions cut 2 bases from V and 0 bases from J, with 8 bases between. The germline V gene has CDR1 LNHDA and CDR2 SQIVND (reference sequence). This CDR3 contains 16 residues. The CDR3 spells CASSIWGSSGANVLTF. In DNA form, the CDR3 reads TGTGCCAGTAGTATATGGGGTAGCTCTGGGGCCAACGTCCTGACTTTC. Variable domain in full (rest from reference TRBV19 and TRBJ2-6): DGGITQSPKYLFRKEGQNVTLSCEQNLNHDAMYWYRQDPGQGLRLIYYSQIVNDFQKGDIAEGYSVSREKKESFPLTVTSAQKNPTAFYLCASSIWGSSGANVLTFGAGSRLTVL.

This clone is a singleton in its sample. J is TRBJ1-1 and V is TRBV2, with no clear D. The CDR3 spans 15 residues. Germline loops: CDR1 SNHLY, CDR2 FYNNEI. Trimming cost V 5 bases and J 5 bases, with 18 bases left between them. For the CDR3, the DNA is TGTGCCAGCAGTACTTCCAGACTTGATAGGACTGAAGCTTTCTTT. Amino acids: CASSTSRLDRTEAFF.

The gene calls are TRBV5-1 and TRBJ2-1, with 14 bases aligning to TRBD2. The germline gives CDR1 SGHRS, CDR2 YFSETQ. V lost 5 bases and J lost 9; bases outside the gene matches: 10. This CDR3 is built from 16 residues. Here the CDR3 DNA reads TGCGCCAGCAGACGCGTGGGACTAGCGGGAGTTTTTGAGCAGTTCTTC. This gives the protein CASRRVGLAGVFEQFF.

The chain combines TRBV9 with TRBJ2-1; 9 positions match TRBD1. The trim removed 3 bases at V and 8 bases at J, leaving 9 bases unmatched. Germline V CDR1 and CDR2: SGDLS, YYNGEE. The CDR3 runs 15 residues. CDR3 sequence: CASSAGQGIIYEQFF. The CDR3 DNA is TGTGCCAGCAGCGCAGGACAGGGGATAATCTATGAGCAGTTCTTC.

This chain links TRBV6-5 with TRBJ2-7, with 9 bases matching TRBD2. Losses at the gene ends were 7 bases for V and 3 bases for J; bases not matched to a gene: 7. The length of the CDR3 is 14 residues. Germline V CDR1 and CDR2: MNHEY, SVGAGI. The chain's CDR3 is CASKISGRLYEQYV. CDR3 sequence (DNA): TGTGCCAGCAAAATAAGCGGGAGGCTCTACGAGCAGTACGTC.

In DNA form, the CDR3 reads TGTGCCAGCAGCCAATCTTCATTCTACGAGCAGTACGTC. As protein: CASSQSSFYEQYV. The rearrangement links TRBV11-2 to TRBJ2-7; D uncertain. The germline V and J ends were trimmed by 5 bases and 3 bases, with 11 bases remaining between them. CDR1 SGHAT and CDR2 FQNNGV come from the germline V gene. The CDR3 runs to 13 residues.

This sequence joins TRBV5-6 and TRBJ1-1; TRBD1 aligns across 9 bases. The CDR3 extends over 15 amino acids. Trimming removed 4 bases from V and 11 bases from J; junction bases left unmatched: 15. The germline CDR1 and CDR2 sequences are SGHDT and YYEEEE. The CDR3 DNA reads TGTGCCAGCAGCATGGACAGGGGAAATCGCCAGAGGGCTTTCTTT. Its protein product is CASSMDRGNRQRAFF.

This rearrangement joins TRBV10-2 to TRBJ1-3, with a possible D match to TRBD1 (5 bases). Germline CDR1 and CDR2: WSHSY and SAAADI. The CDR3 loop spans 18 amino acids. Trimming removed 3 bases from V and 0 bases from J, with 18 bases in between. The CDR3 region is CASSDLLGPISSGNTIYF. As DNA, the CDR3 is TGCGCCAGCAGTGATTTATTGGGGCCGATTAGCTCTGGAAACACCATATATTTT.

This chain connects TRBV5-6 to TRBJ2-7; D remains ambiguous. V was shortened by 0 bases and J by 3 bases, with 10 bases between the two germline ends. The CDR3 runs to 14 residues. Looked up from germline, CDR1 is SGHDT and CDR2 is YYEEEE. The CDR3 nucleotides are TGTGCCAGCAGCTTGGACGGTTGGATCTACGAGCAGTACGTC. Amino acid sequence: CASSLDGWIYEQYV.

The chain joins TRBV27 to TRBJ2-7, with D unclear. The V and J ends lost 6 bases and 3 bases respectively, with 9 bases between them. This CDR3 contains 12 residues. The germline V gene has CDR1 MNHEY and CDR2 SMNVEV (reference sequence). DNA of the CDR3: TGTGCCAGCAGCCACGTAGGCTACGAGCAGTACTTC. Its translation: CASSHVGYEQYF.

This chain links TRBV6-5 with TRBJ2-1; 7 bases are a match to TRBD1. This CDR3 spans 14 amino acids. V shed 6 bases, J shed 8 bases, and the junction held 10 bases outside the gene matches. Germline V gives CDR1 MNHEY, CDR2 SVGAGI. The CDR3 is CASSPDRDSHEQFF. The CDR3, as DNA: TGTGCCAGCAGCCCCGACAGGGATTCCCATGAGCAGTTCTTC.